This TCR beta chain was documented in a study of T-cell memory formation after mild COVID-19. TCR alpha and TCR beta cDNA libraries with sample barcodes and UMIs came from 5'RACE using constant-segment primers. Via MiXCR, TCRdb re-called the 5' RACE reads, giving one row per CDR3 protein. The sample has 300,000 to 400,000 distinct CDR3 sequences, about a sixth seen once. The CDR3 is 16 amino acids. Per germline, CDR1 KGHSH and CDR2 LQKENI. J gave up 2 bases and V 6 bases, and 10 bases lay outside the gene matches. This chain connects TRBV18 to TRBJ2-5; 9 nucleotides line up with TRBD1. Sequencing input: PBMCs or a T cell subset sorted from them (not recorded which). This sequence originates from a man younger than 35 who had mild COVID-19 (a few samples of this study predate the infection). Cell type and time point are not known. CDR3 region: CASSPAPGTGQETQYF. In nucleotides, the CDR3 is TGTGCCAGCTCCCCAGCTCCGGGGACAGGGCAAGAGACCCAGTACTTC. The full variable domain, with the rest looked up from reference TRBV18 and TRBJ2-5, is NAGVMQNPRHLVRRRGQEARLRCSPMKGHSHVYWYRQLPEEGLKFMVYLQKENIIDESGMPKERFSAEFPKEGPSILRIQQVVRGDSAAYFCASSPAPGTGQETQYFGPGTRLLVL.